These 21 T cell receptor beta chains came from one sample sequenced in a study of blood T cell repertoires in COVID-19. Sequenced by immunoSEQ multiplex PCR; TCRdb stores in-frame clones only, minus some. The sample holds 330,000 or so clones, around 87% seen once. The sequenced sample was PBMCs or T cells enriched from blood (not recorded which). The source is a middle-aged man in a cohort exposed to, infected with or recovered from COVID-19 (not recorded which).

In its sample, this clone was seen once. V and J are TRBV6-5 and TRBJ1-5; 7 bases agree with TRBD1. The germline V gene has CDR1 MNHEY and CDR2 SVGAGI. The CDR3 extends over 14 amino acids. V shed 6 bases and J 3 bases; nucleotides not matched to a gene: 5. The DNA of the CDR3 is TGTGCCAGCAGCTGGGGACAGTTCAATCAGCCCCAGCATTTT. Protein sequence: CASSWGQFNQPQHF.

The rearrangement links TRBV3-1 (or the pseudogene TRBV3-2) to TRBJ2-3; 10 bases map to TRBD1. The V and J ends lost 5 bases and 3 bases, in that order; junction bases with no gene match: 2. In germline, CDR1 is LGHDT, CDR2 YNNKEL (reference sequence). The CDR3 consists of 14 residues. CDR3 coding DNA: TGTGCCAGCAGCGGGACAGGGGAAACAGATACGCAGTATTTT. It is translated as CASSGTGETDTQYF.

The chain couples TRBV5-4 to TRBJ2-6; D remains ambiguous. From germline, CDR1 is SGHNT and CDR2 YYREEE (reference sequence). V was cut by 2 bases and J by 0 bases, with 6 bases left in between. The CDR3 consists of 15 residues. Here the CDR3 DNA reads TGTGCCAGCAGCTTTTTCCTCTCTGGGGCCAACGTCCTGACTTTC. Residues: CASSFFLSGANVLTF. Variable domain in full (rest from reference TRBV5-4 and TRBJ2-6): ETGVTQSPTHLIKTRGQQVTLRCSSQSGHNTVSWYQQALGQGPQFIFQYYREEENGRGNFPPRFSGLQFPNYSSELNVNALELDDSALYLCASSFFLSGANVLTFGAGSRLTVL.

CDR3 protein: CASSQTGGSYEQYF. The CDR3 bases are TGTGCCAGCAGTCAGACTGGAGGGTCATACGAGCAGTACTTC. The V call is TRBV6-5, the J call TRBJ2-7; a weak D match, TRBD2 (6 bases). V was trimmed by 5 bases and J by 4 bases, leaving 15 bases between them. There are 14 residues in the CDR3. Germline assignment: CDR1 MNHEY and CDR2 SVGAGI.

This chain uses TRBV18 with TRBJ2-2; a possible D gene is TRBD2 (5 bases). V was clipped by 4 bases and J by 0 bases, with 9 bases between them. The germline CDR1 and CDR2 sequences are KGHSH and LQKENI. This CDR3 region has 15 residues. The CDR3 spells CASSLLGANTGELFF. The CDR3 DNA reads TGTGCCAGCTCACTTCTCGGGGCGAACACCGGGGAGCTGTTTTTT.

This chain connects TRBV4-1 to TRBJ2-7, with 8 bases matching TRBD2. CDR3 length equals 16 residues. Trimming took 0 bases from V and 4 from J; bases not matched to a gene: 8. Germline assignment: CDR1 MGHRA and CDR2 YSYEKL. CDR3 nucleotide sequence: TGCGCCAGCAGCCAAGAAAAACGAGCGGGAGAGTACGAGCAGTACTTC. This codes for CASSQEKRAGEYEQYF.

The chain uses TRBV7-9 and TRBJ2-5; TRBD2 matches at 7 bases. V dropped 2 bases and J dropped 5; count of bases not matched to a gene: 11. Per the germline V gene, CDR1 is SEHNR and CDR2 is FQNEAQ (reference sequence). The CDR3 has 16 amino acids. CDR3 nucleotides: TGTGCCAGCAGCTTACCCAGCGGGATTGGAGGGGAGACCCAGTACTTC. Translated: CASSLPSGIGGETQYF.

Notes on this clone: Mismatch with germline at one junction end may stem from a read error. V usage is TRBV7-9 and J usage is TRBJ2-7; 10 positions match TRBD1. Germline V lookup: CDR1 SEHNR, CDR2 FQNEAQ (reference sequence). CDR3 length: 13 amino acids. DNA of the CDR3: TGTGCCAGCAGCGCGGGACAGGGGAGGGCTAAGAAGTTC. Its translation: CASSAGQGRAKKF.

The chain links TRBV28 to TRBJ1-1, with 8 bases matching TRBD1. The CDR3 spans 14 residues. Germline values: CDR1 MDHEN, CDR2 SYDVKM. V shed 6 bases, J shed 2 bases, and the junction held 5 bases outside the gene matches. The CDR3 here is CASRAGGGNTEAFF. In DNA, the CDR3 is TGTGCCAGCAGAGCAGGGGGCGGAAACACTGAAGCTTTCTTT.

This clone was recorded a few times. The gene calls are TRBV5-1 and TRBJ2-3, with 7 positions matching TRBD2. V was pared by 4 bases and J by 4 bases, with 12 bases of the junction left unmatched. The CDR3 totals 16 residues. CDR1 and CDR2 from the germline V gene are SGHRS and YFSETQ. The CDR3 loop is CASSPRDYFRADTQYF. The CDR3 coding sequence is TGCGCCAGCAGCCCCCGGGACTACTTTAGGGCAGATACGCAGTATTTT.

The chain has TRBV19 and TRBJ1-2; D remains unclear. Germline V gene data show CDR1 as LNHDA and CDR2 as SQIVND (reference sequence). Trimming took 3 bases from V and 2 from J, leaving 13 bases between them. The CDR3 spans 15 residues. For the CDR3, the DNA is TGTGCCAGTAGTATCGGAATCCGGGAGAACTATGGCTACACCTTC. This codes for CASSIGIRENYGYTF.

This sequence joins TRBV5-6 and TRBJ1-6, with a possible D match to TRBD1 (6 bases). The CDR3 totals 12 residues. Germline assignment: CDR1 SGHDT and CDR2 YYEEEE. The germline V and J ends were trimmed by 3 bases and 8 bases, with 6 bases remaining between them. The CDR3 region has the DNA TGTGCCAGCAGCTCAGGGGATTCACCCCTCCACTTT. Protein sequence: CASSSGDSPLHF.

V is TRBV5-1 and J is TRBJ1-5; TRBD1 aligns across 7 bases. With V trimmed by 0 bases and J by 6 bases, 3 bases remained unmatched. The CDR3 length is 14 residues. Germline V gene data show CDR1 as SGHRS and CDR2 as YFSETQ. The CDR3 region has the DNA TGCGCCAGCAGCTTGGCCACAGGGGTTCAGCCCCAGCATTTT. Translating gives CASSLATGVQPQHF.

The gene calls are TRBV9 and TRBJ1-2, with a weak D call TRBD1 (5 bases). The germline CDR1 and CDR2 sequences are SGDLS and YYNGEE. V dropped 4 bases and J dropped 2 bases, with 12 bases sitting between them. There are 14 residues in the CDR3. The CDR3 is CASSSTQGNYGYTF. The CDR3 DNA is TGTGCCAGCAGCAGTACTCAGGGCAACTATGGCTACACCTTC.

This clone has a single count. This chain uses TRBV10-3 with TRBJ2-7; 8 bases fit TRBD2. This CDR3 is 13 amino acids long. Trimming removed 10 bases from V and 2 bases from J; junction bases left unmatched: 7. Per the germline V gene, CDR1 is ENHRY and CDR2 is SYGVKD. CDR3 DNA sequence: TGTGCCACCCGGACTAGCCCGACCTACGAGCAGTACTTC. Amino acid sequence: CATRTSPTYEQYF.

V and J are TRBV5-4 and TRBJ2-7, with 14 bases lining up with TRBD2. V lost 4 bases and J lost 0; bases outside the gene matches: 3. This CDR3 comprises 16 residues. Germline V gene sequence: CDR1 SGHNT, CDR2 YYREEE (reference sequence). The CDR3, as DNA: TGTGCCAGCAGCGTCGGGACTAGCGGGAGCTCCTACGAGCAGTACTTC. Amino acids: CASSVGTSGSSYEQYF.

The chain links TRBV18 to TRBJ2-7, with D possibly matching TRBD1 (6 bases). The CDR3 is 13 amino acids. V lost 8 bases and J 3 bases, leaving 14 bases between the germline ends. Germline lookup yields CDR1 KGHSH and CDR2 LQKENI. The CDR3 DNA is TGTGCCAGCCAAGACGGACAGATCTACGAGCAGTACTTC. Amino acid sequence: CASQDGQIYEQYF. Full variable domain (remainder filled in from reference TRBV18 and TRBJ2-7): NAGVMQNPRHLVRRRGQEARLRCSPMKGHSHVYWYRQLPEEGLKFMVYLQKENIIDESGMPKERFSAEFPKEGPSILRIQQVVRGDSAAYFCASQDGQIYEQYFGPGTRLTVT.

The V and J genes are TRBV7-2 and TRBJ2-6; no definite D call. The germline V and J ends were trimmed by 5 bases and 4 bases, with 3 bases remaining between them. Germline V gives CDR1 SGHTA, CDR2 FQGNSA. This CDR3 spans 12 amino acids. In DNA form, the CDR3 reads TGTGCCAGCAGCCTCGGGGCCAACGTCCTGACTTTC. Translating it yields CASSLGANVLTF.

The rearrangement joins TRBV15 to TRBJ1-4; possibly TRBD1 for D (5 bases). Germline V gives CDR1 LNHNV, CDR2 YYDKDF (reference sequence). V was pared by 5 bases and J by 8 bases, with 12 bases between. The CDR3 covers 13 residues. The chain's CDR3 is CATSPRRGEKLFF. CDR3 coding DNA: TGTGCCACCAGCCCCCGCCGGGGGGAAAAACTGTTTTTT. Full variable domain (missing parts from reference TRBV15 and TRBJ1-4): DAMVIQNPRYQVTQFGKPVTLSCSQTLNHNVMYWYQQKSSQAPKLLFHYYDKDFNNEADTPDNFQSRRPNTSFCFLDIRSPGLGDTAMYLCATSPRRGEKLFFGSGTQLSVL.

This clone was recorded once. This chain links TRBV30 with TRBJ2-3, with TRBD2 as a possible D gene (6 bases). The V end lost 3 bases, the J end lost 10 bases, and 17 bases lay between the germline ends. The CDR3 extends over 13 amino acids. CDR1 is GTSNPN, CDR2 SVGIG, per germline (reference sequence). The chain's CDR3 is CAWRAVGGRAQYF. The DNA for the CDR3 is TGTGCCTGGAGAGCAGTTGGAGGGCGTGCGCAGTATTTT.

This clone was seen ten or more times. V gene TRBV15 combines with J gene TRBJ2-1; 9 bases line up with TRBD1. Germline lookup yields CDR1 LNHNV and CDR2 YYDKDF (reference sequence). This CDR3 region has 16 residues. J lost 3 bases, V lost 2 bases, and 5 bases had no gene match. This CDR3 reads CATSRPSGQGYNEQFF. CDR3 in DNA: TGTGCCACCAGCAGACCGTCGGGACAGGGCTACAATGAGCAGTTCTTC.